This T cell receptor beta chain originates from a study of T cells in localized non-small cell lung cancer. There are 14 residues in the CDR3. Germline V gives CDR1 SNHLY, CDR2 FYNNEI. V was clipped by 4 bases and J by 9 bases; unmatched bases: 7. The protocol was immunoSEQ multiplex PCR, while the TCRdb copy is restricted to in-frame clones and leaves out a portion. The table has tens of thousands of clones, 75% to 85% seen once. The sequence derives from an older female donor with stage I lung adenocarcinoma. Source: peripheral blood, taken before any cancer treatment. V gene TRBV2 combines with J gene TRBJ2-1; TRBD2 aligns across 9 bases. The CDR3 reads CASSAAGGEVEQFF. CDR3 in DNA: TGTGCCAGCAGTGCGGCGGGGGGGGAAGTTGAGCAGTTCTTC.